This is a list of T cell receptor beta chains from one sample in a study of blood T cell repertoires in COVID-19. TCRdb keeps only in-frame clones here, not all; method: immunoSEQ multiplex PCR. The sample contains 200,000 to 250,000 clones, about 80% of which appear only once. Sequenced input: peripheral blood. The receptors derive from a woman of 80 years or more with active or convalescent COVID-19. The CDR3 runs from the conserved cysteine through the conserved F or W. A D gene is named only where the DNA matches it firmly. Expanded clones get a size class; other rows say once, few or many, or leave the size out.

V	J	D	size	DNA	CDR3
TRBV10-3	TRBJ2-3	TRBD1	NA	TGTGCCATCAGTCCGGGACAGGGTCATTCGGATACGCAGTATTTT	CAISPGQGHSDTQYF
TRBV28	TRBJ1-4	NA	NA	TGTGCCAGCAGATCGGGGGGACAAATTAATGAAAAACTGTTTTTT	CASRSGGQINEKLFF
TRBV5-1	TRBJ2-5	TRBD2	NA	TGCGCCAGCAGCTTGGGGGTAGCGGGAGAGGGGCGAGAGACCCAGTACTTC	CASSLGVAGEGRETQYF
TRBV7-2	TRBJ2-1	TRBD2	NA	TGTGCCAGCAGCTCCGAGCGGGAGGATGAGCAGTTCTTC	CASSSEREDEQFF
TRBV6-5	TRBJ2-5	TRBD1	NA	TGTGCCAGCGCTACAGGGGGGCCACAAGAGACCCAGTACTTC	CASATGGPQETQYF
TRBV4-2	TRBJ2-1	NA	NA	TGTGCCAGCAGCCAAGATGAGGTTTTGGACAATGAGCAGTTCTTC	CASSQDEVLDNEQFF
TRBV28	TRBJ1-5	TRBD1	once	TGTGCCAGCTGGGACAGAAGCAATCAGCCCCAGCATTTT	CASWDRSNQPQHF
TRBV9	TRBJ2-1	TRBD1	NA	TGTGCCAGCAGCGCGGGACAGACAACATACAATGAGCAGTTCTTC	CASSAGQTTYNEQFF
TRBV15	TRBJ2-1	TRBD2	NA	TGTGCCACCAGCAGAGAATTAGCGGGGGGGCCTCAGCAGTTCTTC	CATSRELAGGPQQFF
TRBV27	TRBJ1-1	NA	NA	TGTGCCAGCAGCAAATATGGCGGTCAGGGCACTGAAGCTTTCTTT	CASSKYGGQGTEAFF
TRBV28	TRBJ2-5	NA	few	TGTGCCAGCAGTTTATCCCCAGGGGTAGAGACCCAGTACTTC	CASSLSPGVETQYF
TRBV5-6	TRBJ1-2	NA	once	TGTGCCAGCAGCTCCCTCCCGGGGAACTATGGCTACACCTTC	CASSSLPGNYGYTF
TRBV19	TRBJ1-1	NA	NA	TGTGCCAGTAGTAGAAGGACAGTTTGGACTGAAGCTTTCTTT	CASSRRTVWTEAFF
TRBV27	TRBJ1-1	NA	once	TGTGCCAGCAGACAGAACAGGGCTGGTTCGATTTACACTGAAGCTTTCTTT	CASRQNRAGSIYTEAFF
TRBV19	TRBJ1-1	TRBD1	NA	TGTGCCAGTAGTATAACAGGGGCGGGGATGAACACTGAAGCTTTCTTT	CASSITGAGMNTEAFF
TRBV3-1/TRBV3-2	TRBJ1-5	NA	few	TGTGCCAGCAGCCAGGCATTAGGGGCACTGCGGGGGGATCAGCCCCAGCATTTT	CASSQALGALRGDQPQHF
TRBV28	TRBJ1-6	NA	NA	TGTGCCAGCAGTACGACGGGAGCGGGATCACCCCTCCACTTT	CASSTTGAGSPLHF
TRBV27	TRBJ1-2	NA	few	TGTGCCAGCAGTTCCCAGGAGGGTAACTATGGCTACACCTTC	CASSSQEGNYGYTF
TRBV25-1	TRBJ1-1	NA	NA	TGTGCCAGCAGCCCTGGGGACAAAGCTTTCTTT	CASSPGDKAFF
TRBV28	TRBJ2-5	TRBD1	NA	TGTGCCAGCAGTTACGGGACAGGGTCTTCCGAGACCCAGTACTTC	CASSYGTGSSETQYF
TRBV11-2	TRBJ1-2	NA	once	TGTGCCAGCAGTCCAGACCCCATTACAGGCATCTATGGCTACACCTTC	CASSPDPITGIYGYTF
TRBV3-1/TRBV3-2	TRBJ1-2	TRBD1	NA	TGTGCCAGCAGCCTGGACAGGGTTTCCATGGGAGGCTACACCTTC	CASSLDRVSMGGYTF
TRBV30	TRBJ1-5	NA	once	TGTGCCTGGACCACGGGTGTAAATAATCAGCCCCAGCATTTT	CAWTTGVNNQPQHF
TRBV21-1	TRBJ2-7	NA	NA	TGTGCCAGCAGCAAAATCCCACCGCGGGGGGAATACGAGCAGTACTTC	CASSKIPPRGEYEQYF
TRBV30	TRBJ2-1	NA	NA	TGTGCCTGGGGTGGTTGGGAGCCCGGCTCCTACAATGAGCAGTTCTTC	CAWGGWEPGSYNEQFF
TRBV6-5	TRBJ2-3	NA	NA	TGTGCCAGCAAACCGGGACAAGCGGCAGATACGCAGTATTTT	CASKPGQAADTQYF
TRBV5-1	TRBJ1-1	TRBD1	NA	TGCGCCAGCAGCGTGGGACAGATGAACACTGAAGCTTTCTTT	CASSVGQMNTEAFF
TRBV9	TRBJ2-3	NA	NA	TGTGCCAGCAGAGCCCTAGCCCTAGATACGCAGTATTTT	CASRALALDTQYF
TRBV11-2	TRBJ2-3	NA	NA	TGTGCCAGCAGCTTATTGGTGTCAGACACAGATACGCAGTATTTT	CASSLLVSDTDTQYF
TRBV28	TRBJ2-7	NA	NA	TGTGCCAGCATTAAAACAGGGGGGGGCTACGAGCAGTACTTC	CASIKTGGGYEQYF
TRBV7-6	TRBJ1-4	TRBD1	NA	TGTGCCAGCAGCTCCCGGGACAGTAAAAATGAAAAACTGTTTTTT	CASSSRDSKNEKLFF
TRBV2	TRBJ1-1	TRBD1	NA	TGTGCCAGCAGTGGACAGGGGGCAACAGTCTCTGAAGCTTTCTTT	CASSGQGATVSEAFF
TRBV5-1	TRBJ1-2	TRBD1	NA	TGCGCCAGCAGCTCATATAGACAGGGGGGGAACTATGGCTACACCTTC	CASSSYRQGGNYGYTF
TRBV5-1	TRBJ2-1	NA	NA	TGCGCCAGCAGCTTGGTGGGGCTCCCGGGGGATGAGCAGTTCTTC	CASSLVGLPGDEQFF
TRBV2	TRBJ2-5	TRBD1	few	TGTGCCAGCTCCTCGGGACAGGGGGTGGCGGAGACCCAGTACTTC	CASSSGQGVAETQYF
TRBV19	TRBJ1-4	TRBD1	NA	TGTGCCAGCAAAACAGGGGGGGCAACTAATGAAAAACTGTTTTTT	CASKTGGATNEKLFF
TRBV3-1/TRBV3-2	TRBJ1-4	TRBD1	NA	TGTGCCAGCAGCCCTTGGGACAGGGGTAATGAAAAACTGTTTTTT	CASSPWDRGNEKLFF
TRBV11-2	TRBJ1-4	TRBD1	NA	TGTGCCAGCAGCTTAGCGGCAGGGGGCCGTCTGTTTTTT	CASSLAAGGRLFF
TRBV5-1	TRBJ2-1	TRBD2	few	TGCGCCAGCAGCTCGGGGACTAGCGGGAGGGCCAATGAGCAGTTCTTC	CASSSGTSGRANEQFF
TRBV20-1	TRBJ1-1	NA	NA	TGCAGTGCTAGTAACGCGGACACTGAAGCTTTCTTT	CSASNADTEAFF
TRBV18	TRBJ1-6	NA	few	TGTGCCAGCTCACCCTACGGGGGGGGCGGTACGTCACCCCTCCACTTT	CASSPYGGGGTSPLHF
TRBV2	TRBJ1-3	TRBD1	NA	TGTGCCAGCAGTAGCACAGGGGGCACAGGAAACACCATATATTTT	CASSSTGGTGNTIYF
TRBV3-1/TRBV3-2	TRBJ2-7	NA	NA	TGTGCCAGCAGCGGAGGGGACCCAGCTGTATACGAGCAGTACTTC	CASSGGDPAVYEQYF
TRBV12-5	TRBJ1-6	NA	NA	TGTGCTAGTGCCGCGGGCAGCCGGTCACCCCTCCACTTT	CASAAGSRSPLHF
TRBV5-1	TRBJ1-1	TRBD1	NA	TGCGCCAGCAGCCCGGGAAGGGACAGCTATATGAACACTGAAGCTTTCTTT	CASSPGRDSYMNTEAFF
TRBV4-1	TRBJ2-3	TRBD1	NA	TGCGCCAGCAGCCCGACAGGGAACCCAGATACGCAGTATTTT	CASSPTGNPDTQYF
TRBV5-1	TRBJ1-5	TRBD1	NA	TGCGCCAGCAGCTATGGGACAGGTAATCAGCCCCAGCATTTT	CASSYGTGNQPQHF
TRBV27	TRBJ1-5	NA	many	TGTGCCAGTCAACAACAGCGGAGGAGCAATCAGCCCCAGCATTTT	CASQQQRRSNQPQHF
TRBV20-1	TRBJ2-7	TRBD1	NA	TGCAGTGCTAGTAACAGGGGGGCCGGGTACGAGCAGTACTTC	CSASNRGAGYEQYF
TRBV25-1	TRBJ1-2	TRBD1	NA	TGTGCCAGCAGTGAACGGGACAGGGGCGCCGACCCCTATGGCTACACCTTC	CASSERDRGADPYGYTF
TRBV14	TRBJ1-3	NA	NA	TGTGCCAGCAGCCGCCCCGGGACAACGATAGGAAACACCATATATTTT	CASSRPGTTIGNTIYF
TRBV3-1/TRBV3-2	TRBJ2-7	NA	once	TGTGCCAGCAGCCACGGACAGTACGAGCAGTACTTC	CASSHGQYEQYF
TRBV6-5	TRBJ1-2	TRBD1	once	TGTGCCAGCAGCCGGGACAGGATCCCCAACTATGGCTACACCTTC	CASSRDRIPNYGYTF